Sequencing of this TCR beta chain was carried out in a study of T cell responses to AZD1222 COVID-19 vaccine. The study's findings and limits: Two doses of AZD1222 preceded a rise in Spike-specific TCR breadth and depth.

Comment on this clone: The antigen remains undetermined. One end of the junction fails to match germline, which may point to a read error.

Germline CDR1 SSHAT, CDR2 FNYEAQ (reference sequence). This CDR3 comprises 15 residues. Method: immunoSEQ multiplex PCR; TCRdb's copy keeps in-frame clones and lacks some. The table includes more than 100,000 clones, approximately 90% detected once. The specimen was peripheral blood, collected on day 0 of AZD1222 vaccination. V gene TRBV7-7 combines with J gene TRBJ1-4, with D tentatively TRBD1 (6 bases). The clonotype was recovered from an adult in good health. The CDR3 sequence is CASSPQQGANEKLFF. Here the CDR3 DNA reads TGTGCTAGCAGCCCTCAACAGGGAGCTAATGAAAAACTGTTTTTT.